This T cell receptor beta chain comes out of a study of patients and donors after allogeneic stem cell transplantation. The V gene end was trimmed by 7 bases and the J gene end by 4 bases; junction bases not matched to a gene: 13. Looked up from germline, CDR1 is MDHEN and CDR2 is SYDVKM. The length of the CDR3 is 15 residues. MiXCR, applied by TCRdb to the RT-PCR reads, yields one record per CDR3 protein. The table has roughly 150,000 distinct CDR3 sequences, approximately 22% seen once. The clonotype originates from a human donor who was either an allogeneic HSCT recipient or a stem cell or donor lymphocyte infusion donor (not recorded which). It is not recorded whose cells these are; they may come from a transplant donor. Sequences were obtained from blood, either unsorted or a sorted T cell fraction (not recorded which). This chain connects TRBV28 to TRBJ2-7; 7 bases fit TRBD2. The CDR3 region is CASIRGGESGYEQYF. The DNA for the CDR3 is TGTGCCAGCATCCGTGGGGGGGAGAGTGGTTACGAGCAGTACTTC.